There are a few counts of the clone carrying this T cell receptor (beta chain). PCR was performed a second time for roughly 7 to 12 cycles using a sample-barcoded 5' primer and a J-beta primer mix. A single record per CDR3 protein comes from TCRdb applying MiXCR to the 5' RACE reads. The table includes about 780,000 distinct CDR3 sequences, 60% to 80% detected once. Germline CDR1 and CDR2: SGHTA and FQGNSA. V dropped 5 bases and J dropped 3; count of bases not matched to a gene: 9. The CDR3 loop spans 15 amino acids. The sample is drawn from a study of blood T cells in healthy people across ages. The TCR was taken from a man aged 30 to 45 in good health. This chain links TRBV7-2 with TRBJ2-5, with 7 bases fitting TRBD1. Sequencing was carried out using blood. The CDR3 bases are TGTGCCAGCAGCCCGGTGGGACAGACCAAAGAGACCCAGTACTTC. This gives the protein CASSPVGQTKETQYF.